Below are 19 T cell receptor beta chains sequenced from a single sample in a study of blood T cell repertoires in COVID-19. Assay used: immunoSEQ multiplex PCR; TCRdb lists only in-frame clones, some missing. The sample carries over 200,000 clones, 89% recorded once. Source material: peripheral blood. These receptors were collected from a middle-aged woman with acute or convalescent COVID-19.

This rearrangement joins TRBV19 to TRBJ1-1; 9 bases line up with TRBD1. J gave up 3 bases and V 6 bases, and 2 bases lay outside the gene matches. CDR1 is LNHDA and CDR2 is SQIVND in the germline V gene (reference sequence). The CDR3 sequence is 13 residues long. The CDR3 DNA sequence: TGTGCCAGTAGGGGGACAGGGTACACTGAAGCTTTCTTT. Translating it yields CASRGTGYTEAFF.

The chain is built from TRBV29-1 and TRBJ2-3, with 7 bases matching TRBD2. CDR1 and CDR2 (germline): SQVTM, ANQGSEA. Trimming at V came to 7 bases and at J to 0 bases, leaving 13 bases not matched to a gene. The CDR3 contains 16 residues. The CDR3 here is CSAEGGGISSTDTQYF. CDR3 DNA: TGCAGCGCCGAGGGCGGGGGTATATCTAGCACAGATACGCAGTATTTT.

The V gene is TRBV27, the J gene TRBJ1-4, with TRBD1 as a possible D gene (6 bases). The CDR3 covers 14 residues. CDR1 is MNHEY, CDR2 SMNVEV, per germline (reference sequence). V was pared by 8 bases and J by 7 bases, with 17 bases between. CDR3 DNA sequence: TGTGCCAGCGCCTCAACAGGGATTGGTGAAAAACTGTTTTTT. It specifies CASASTGIGEKLFF.

On this clone itself: One end of the junction varies from germline; a read error may be responsible. This chain connects TRBV18 to TRBJ2-3; possible D gene TRBD1, 5 bases. CDR1 and CDR2 (germline): KGHSH, LQKENI. The CDR3 spans 13 residues. CDR3 loop: CATSRQGGDTQYF. Written as DNA, the CDR3 is TGTGCCACCTCACGTCAGGGTGGAGATACGCAGTATTTT.

CDR3 bases: TGTGCCAGTAGGGAGGGGACGGCGAATAATTCACCCCTCCACTTT. It is translated as CASREGTANNSPLHF. The gene calls are TRBV19 and TRBJ1-6; D may be TRBD1 (5 bases). The CDR3 has 15 amino acids. Per germline, CDR1 LNHDA and CDR2 SQIVND (reference sequence). V was cut by 6 bases and J by 5 bases, with 14 bases left in between.

The genes are TRBV12-5 and TRBJ2-2; D possibly corresponds to TRBD2 (7 bases). The CDR3 runs 19 residues. Trimming left V 6 bases short and J 2 bases short, with 25 bases between. Germline V gene data show CDR1 as LGHNT and CDR2 as FRNRAP. The CDR3, as DNA: TGTGCTAGTGGCGGACAAGGGCGGGGGCTACTATTCAACACCGGGGAGCTGTTTTTT. This translates into CASGGQGRGLLFNTGELFF. Combining the CDR3 with reference TRBV12-5 and TRBJ2-2 gives the whole variable domain DARVTQTPRHKVTEMGQEVTMRCQPILGHNTVFWYRQTMMQGLELLAYFRNRAPLDDSGMPKDRFSAEMPDATLATLKIQPSEPRDSAVYFCASGGQGRGLLFNTGELFFGEGSRLTVL.

The chain has TRBV29-1 and TRBJ2-1, with TRBD2 matching 15 bases. Germline V gene sequence: CDR1 SQVTM, CDR2 ANQGSEA. The CDR3 contains 15 residues. Losses at the gene ends were 1 base for V and 8 bases for J; bases not matched to a gene: 3. Here the CDR3 reads CSVEGTSGGAYEQFF. For the CDR3, the DNA is TGCAGCGTTGAAGGGACTAGCGGGGGGGCGTATGAGCAGTTCTTC.

The chain joins TRBV20-1 to TRBJ1-1; a weak D match, TRBD1 (6 bases). Looked up from germline, CDR1 is DFQATT and CDR2 is SNEGSKA (reference sequence). The CDR3 contains 13 residues. V was shortened by 3 bases and J by 2 bases, with 10 bases between the two germline ends. CDR3 sequence (DNA): TGCAGTGCTAGTGGGGGGGGCAACACTGAAGCTTTCTTT. Translation: CSASGGGNTEAFF.

The chain couples TRBV6-4 to TRBJ1-1, with 12 bases lining up with TRBD1. CDR3 length: 18 amino acids. V was clipped by 2 bases and J by 0 bases; unmatched bases: 7. The germline CDR1 and CDR2 sequences are MRHNA and SNTAGT. The CDR3 loop reads CASSDPGTGGRLNTEAFF. In DNA form, the CDR3 reads TGTGCCAGCAGTGACCCCGGGACAGGGGGCCGATTGAACACTGAAGCTTTCTTT.

The chain employs TRBV6-5 and TRBJ2-5; D is perhaps TRBD2 (6 bases). V was trimmed by 6 bases and J by 6 bases, leaving 20 bases between them. CDR1 is MNHEY, CDR2 SVGAGI, per germline. This CDR3 is built from 15 residues. The chain's CDR3 is CASRVRVGGPKTQYF. For the CDR3, the DNA is TGTGCCAGCAGAGTAAGGGTCGGGGGTCCTAAGACCCAGTACTTC.

The gene calls are TRBV5-6 and TRBJ1-2, with D possibly TRBD1 on 5 matching bases. This CDR3 has 16 amino acids. V was pared by 0 bases and J by 2 bases, with 14 bases between. Germline V gene sequence: CDR1 SGHDT, CDR2 YYEEEE. For the CDR3, the DNA is TGTGCCAGCAGCTTGGCTCCCGCAGGGTCCAACTATGGCTACACCTTC. Translation: CASSLAPAGSNYGYTF.

CDR3 region: CASSPRQGSQETQYF. The CDR3 DNA follows: TGTGCCAGCAGCCCCCGACAGGGGTCACAAGAGACCCAGTACTTC. The J gene is TRBJ2-5, the V gene TRBV3-1 (or the pseudogene TRBV3-2), with 8 bases lining up with TRBD1. The CDR3 length is 15 residues. Trimming took 4 bases from V and 2 from J; bases not matched to a gene: 6. Germline assignment: CDR1 LGHDT and CDR2 YNNKEL (reference sequence).

In this sample, this clone turned up a few times. The chain uses TRBV5-4 and TRBJ2-1; 10 nucleotides agree with TRBD2. CDR1 and CDR2 from the germline V gene are SGHNT and YYREEE (reference sequence). Trimming cost V 0 bases and J 9 bases; bases outside gene matches: 9. This CDR3 contains 16 residues. CDR3 in DNA: TGTGCCAGCAGCTTGGGAGCGGGGGGGAGGTACGGTGAGCAGTTCTTC. It is translated as CASSLGAGGRYGEQFF.

This chain uses TRBV5-1 with TRBJ1-1; no firm D call. CDR3 length equals 15 residues. V was trimmed by 3 bases and J by 5 bases, leaving 17 bases between them. Germline CDR1 and CDR2: SGHRS and YFSETQ. CDR3 protein: CASSSWTGGGTEAFF. The CDR3 DNA sequence: TGCGCCAGCAGCTCATGGACGGGAGGCGGTACTGAAGCTTTCTTT.

This clone has only one observation. The rearrangement links TRBV2 to TRBJ2-5; 12 bases fit TRBD2. Unmatched junction bases numbered 8, after V lost 7 bases and J lost 5 bases. The CDR3 sequence is 15 residues long. CDR1 is SNHLY, CDR2 FYNNEI, per germline. This chain's CDR3 is CASTPSGGEGETQYF. The CDR3 DNA sequence: TGTGCCAGCACTCCTAGCGGGGGGGAGGGTGAGACCCAGTACTTC.

The chain combines TRBV11-3 with TRBJ2-2; D may be TRBD2 (6 bases). The CDR3 spans 15 residues. CDR1 is SGHNT, CDR2 YENEEA, per germline. Trimming took off 1 base at V and 0 bases at J, with 6 bases between the two ends. The CDR3 is CASSLGGANTGELFF. CDR3 sequence (DNA): TGTGCCAGCAGCTTAGGGGGGGCGAACACCGGGGAGCTGTTTTTT.

The V gene is TRBV21-1, the J gene TRBJ1-1. TRBV21-1 corresponds to a pseudogene. This CDR3 has 16 residues. CDR3 region: CASSKEERMPNTEAFF. Here the CDR3 DNA reads TGTGCCAGCAGCAAAGAGGAGCGGATGCCGAATACTGAAGCTTTCTTT.

This sequence joins TRBV3-1 (or the pseudogene TRBV3-2) and TRBJ2-4, with 14 nucleotides matching TRBD2. The V gene end was trimmed by 3 bases and the J gene end by 6 bases; junction bases not matched to a gene: 4. The germline V gene encodes CDR1 LGHDT and CDR2 YNNKEL (reference sequence). CDR3 size: 16 residues. The CDR3 sequence: CASSHSTSGGANIQYF. For the CDR3, the DNA is TGTGCCAGCAGCCACTCGACTAGCGGGGGGGCAAACATTCAGTACTTC.

The rearrangement links TRBV6-5 to TRBJ1-6; D is unclear. Looked up from germline, CDR1 is MNHEY and CDR2 is SVGAGI. This CDR3 contains 14 residues. The V end lost 6 bases, the J end lost 1 base, and 7 bases lay between the germline ends. CDR3 amino acids: CASRRASYNSPLHF. The CDR3 nucleotides are TGTGCCAGCAGGAGGGCTTCCTATAATTCACCCCTCCACTTT.